Presented here are 15 T cell receptor beta chains from one specimen sequenced in a study of Graves' ophthalmopathy and Graves' hyperthyroidism. Researchers took RNA transcripts and amplified TCR beta CDR3 regions from them. The first-round RT-PCR employed HTBI primers together with the Qiagen OneStep RT-PCR kit. A multiplex PCR was then performed as the second round. TCRdb reprocessed the multiplex PCR reads via MiXCR and lists one record per CDR3 protein. The data show 350,000 to 450,000 distinct CDR3 sequences, with about 18% seen just once and about 1.6% held by the top ten. Specimen: peripheral blood. The receptors derive from a young woman with Graves' ophthalmopathy.

The table lists this clonotype with many counts. V and J are TRBV19 and TRBJ2-5; unclear D gene. This CDR3 is 14 amino acids long. The V gene's germline CDR1 is LNHDA and CDR2 SQIVND (reference sequence). V lost 5 bases and J lost 5, with 15 bases in between. CDR3 coding DNA: TGTGCCAGTAGTGGCGCAGTGCCCGGGGAGACCCAGTACTTC. Protein sequence: CASSGAVPGETQYF.

This clonotype showed up many times. V and J are TRBV6-2 or TRBV6-3 and TRBJ1-5; TRBD1 might be the D (6 bases). The CDR3 consists of 16 residues. The germline gives CDR1 MNHEY, CDR2 SVGEGT. The germline V and J ends were trimmed by 1 base and 0 bases, with 10 bases remaining between them. The CDR3 loop is CASSYFDRHSNQPQHF. In nucleotides, the CDR3 is TGTGCCAGCAGTTACTTCGACAGGCATAGCAATCAGCCCCAGCATTTT.

This clonotype showed up many times. The chain has TRBV11-2 and TRBJ1-3; tentative D call: TRBD1 (5 bases). The CDR3 is made up of 14 amino acids. Germline values: CDR1 SGHAT, CDR2 FQNNGV. Trimming removed 1 base at V and 7 bases at J, with 11 bases between. In DNA, the CDR3 is TGTGCCAGCAGCTTAGTCAGAGGGGAGAACACCATATATTTT. It is translated as CASSLVRGENTIYF.

The J gene is TRBJ1-2, the V gene TRBV2; D gene uncertain. V lost 6 bases to trimming and J lost 4 bases, with 18 bases between them. Germline V gene data show CDR1 as SNHLY and CDR2 as FYNNEI. This CDR3 is 15 amino acids long. DNA for the CDR3: TGTGCCAGCAGCCCTACACTGGCCGGCATCTATGGCTACACCTTC. Residues: CASSPTLAGIYGYTF.

This clonotype came up many times. The gene calls are TRBV29-1 and TRBJ2-5; possibly TRBD1 for D (5 bases). This CDR3 is 13 amino acids long. V lost 2 bases, J lost 4 bases, and 11 bases lay in between. Germline V lookup: CDR1 SQVTM, CDR2 ANQGSEA. The CDR3 sequence: CSVELGVGETQYF. CDR3 DNA sequence: TGCAGCGTTGAACTAGGGGTGGGAGAGACCCAGTACTTC.

In this sample, this clonotype turned up many times. The gene calls are TRBV20-1 and TRBJ2-2, with D unresolved. This CDR3 has 13 residues. Germline V gene data show CDR1 as DFQATT and CDR2 as SNEGSKA (reference sequence). The ends were cut back, 3 bases at V and 4 bases at J, with 9 bases in the middle. The CDR3: CSASPGPTGELFF. CDR3 DNA: TGCAGTGCTAGCCCGGGCCCCACCGGGGAGCTGTTTTTT.

The chain links TRBV28 to TRBJ2-5; unclear D gene. Germline V gene data show CDR1 as MDHEN and CDR2 as SYDVKM. This CDR3 contains 16 residues. The ends were cut back, 4 bases at V and 1 base at J, with 16 bases in the middle. CDR3 sequence reads: CASSSQDIYSQETQYF. CDR3 DNA: TGTGCCAGCAGTTCCCAAGACATCTACTCCCAAGAGACCCAGTACTTC. Using reference TRBV28 and TRBJ2-5 for the parts outside the CDR3, the full variable domain is DVKVTQSSRYLVKRTGEKVFLECVQDMDHENMFWYRQDPGLGLRLIYFSYDVKMKEKGDIPEGYSVSREKKERFSLILESASTNQTSMYLCASSSQDIYSQETQYFGPGTRLLVL.

V gene TRBV6-1 combines with J gene TRBJ1-2; a possible D gene is TRBD1 (6 bases). V dropped 0 bases and J dropped 5 bases, with 13 bases sitting between them. This CDR3 is built from 15 residues. Germline V gene lookup returns CDR1 MNHNS and CDR2 SASEGT. This CDR3 reads CASSEALQGIYGYTF. CDR3 in DNA: TGTGCCAGCAGTGAAGCGCTGCAGGGGATATATGGCTACACCTTC.

This clonotype was detected ten times or more. The chain employs TRBV7-2 and TRBJ2-7; 11 bases map to TRBD1. The CDR3 consists of 17 residues. V was pared by 9 bases and J by 0 bases, with 13 bases of the junction left unmatched. CDR1 is SGHTA and CDR2 is FQGNSA in the germline V gene. The CDR3 is CASGMGQGVFLSYEQYF. The CDR3 region has the DNA TGTGCCAGTGGAATGGGACAGGGGGTATTCCTCTCCTACGAGCAGTACTTC.

This clonotype was detected ten times or more. V is TRBV9 and J is TRBJ1-1; 10 bases align to TRBD1. Trimming removed 3 bases from V and 1 base from J; junction bases left unmatched: 3. From germline, CDR1 is SGDLS and CDR2 YYNGEE. The CDR3 contains 15 residues. CDR3 in DNA: TGTGCCAGCAGCGGCCGGGACAGGGGGAACACTGAAGCTTTCTTT. Its protein is CASSGRDRGNTEAFF.

This chain uses TRBV27 with TRBJ1-2; D is uncertain. V was clipped by 3 bases and J by 8 bases, with 16 bases between them. Germline values: CDR1 MNHEY, CDR2 SMNVEV (reference sequence). The CDR3 spans 14 residues. The CDR3 reads CASSFLTPIHGYTF. CDR3 DNA: TGTGCCAGCAGTTTTCTGACTCCAATCCACGGCTACACCTTC.

The chain employs TRBV6-1 and TRBJ1-2, with 10 bases lining up with TRBD1. Germline CDR1 is MNHNS and CDR2 is SASEGT. The CDR3 extends over 15 amino acids. V lost 5 bases and J lost 4; bases outside the gene matches: 7. CDR3 coding DNA: TGTGCCAGCAGTCCCCCGGGACAGGGGTTCTATGGCTACACCTTC. Translating gives CASSPPGQGFYGYTF.

The sample holds many counts of this clonotype. A read error may produce the germline difference seen at one junction end. This rearrangement joins TRBV10-1 to TRBJ2-5; no clear D. The CDR3 is 15 residues long. The germline V gene has CDR1 WNHNN and CDR2 SYGVQD (reference sequence). CDR3 in DNA: TGCGCCAGCGGTGAGTCCGATTCGGATCAAGAGACCCAGTACTTC. Translation gives CASGESDSDQETQYF.

This clonotype was detected many times. This rearrangement joins TRBV2 to TRBJ2-7; no firm D call. This CDR3 comprises 11 residues. Per germline, CDR1 SNHLY and CDR2 FYNNEI. V dropped 2 bases and J dropped 2 bases, with 1 base sitting between them. The CDR3 nucleotides are TGTGCCAGCAGTGAAACCTACGAGCAGTACTTC. It translates to CASSETYEQYF.

This clonotype was detected many times. The J gene is TRBJ2-7, the V gene TRBV11-1; D perhaps matches TRBD1 (5 bases). Trimming stripped 0 bases from V and 0 bases from J, with 21 bases between. This CDR3 contains 19 residues. The V gene's germline CDR1 is SGHAT and CDR2 FQDESV (reference sequence). This CDR3 reads CASSLAVKGPTRLSYEQYF. The CDR3 coding sequence is TGTGCCAGCAGCTTAGCGGTCAAGGGGCCAACAAGGCTCTCCTACGAGCAGTACTTC.